This T cell receptor (beta chain) originates from a study of T-cell memory formation after mild COVID-19. Overall study findings and caveats: Contracting CD4+ clones sat mainly in CM and EM; CD8+ in EMRA. Still unconfirmed is whether the second-wave clones peaking on day 37 recognized SARS-CoV-2. A subset of responding clones appeared in pre-infection memory, suggesting cross-reactive memory joined.

This clonotype was seen a few times. Its antigen is undetermined. TCRdb re-analysed the 5' RACE reads in MiXCR, keeping a single row per CDR3 protein. Of 350,000 to 550,000 distinct CDR3 sequences listed, about a sixth are singletons. The sequenced material came from PBMCs or a T cell subset sorted from them (not recorded which). This clonotype was sampled from a man between 18 and 35 years old who had mild COVID-19 (a few samples of this study predate the infection). Cell type and time point are not known.

Here the CDR3 DNA reads TGTGCCACCGCCGTGGGCTTTGCAGATACGCAGTATTTT. Translated: CATAVGFADTQYF. The V call is TRBV10-3, the J call TRBJ2-3, with D hard to call. CDR1 and CDR2 from the germline V gene are ENHRY and SYGVKD. Trimming removed 10 bases from V and 4 bases from J, with 15 bases in between. This CDR3 has 13 residues.